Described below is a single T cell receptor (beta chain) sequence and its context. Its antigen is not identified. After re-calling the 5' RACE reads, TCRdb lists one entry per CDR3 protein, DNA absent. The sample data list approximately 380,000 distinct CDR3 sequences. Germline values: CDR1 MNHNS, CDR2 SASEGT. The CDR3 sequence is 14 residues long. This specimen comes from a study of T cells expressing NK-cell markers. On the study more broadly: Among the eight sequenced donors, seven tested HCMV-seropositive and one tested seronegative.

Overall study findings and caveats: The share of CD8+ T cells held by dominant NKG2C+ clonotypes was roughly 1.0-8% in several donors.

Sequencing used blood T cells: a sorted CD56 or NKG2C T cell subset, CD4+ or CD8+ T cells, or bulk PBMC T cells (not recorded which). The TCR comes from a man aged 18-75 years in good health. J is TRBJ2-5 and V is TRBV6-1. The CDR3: CASSERLRQETQYF.